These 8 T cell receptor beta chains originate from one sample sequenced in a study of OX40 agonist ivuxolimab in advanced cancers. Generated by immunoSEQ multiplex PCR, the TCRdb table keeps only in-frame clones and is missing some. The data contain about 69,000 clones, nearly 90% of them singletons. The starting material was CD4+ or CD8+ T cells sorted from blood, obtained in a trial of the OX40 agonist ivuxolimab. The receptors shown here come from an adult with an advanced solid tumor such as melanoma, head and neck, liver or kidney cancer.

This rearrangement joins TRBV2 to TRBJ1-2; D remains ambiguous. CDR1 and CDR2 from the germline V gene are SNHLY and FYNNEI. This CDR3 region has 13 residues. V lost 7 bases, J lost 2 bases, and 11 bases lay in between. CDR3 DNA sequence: TGTGCCAGCACTCCCGCCGCCAACTATGGCTACACCTTC. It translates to CASTPAANYGYTF.

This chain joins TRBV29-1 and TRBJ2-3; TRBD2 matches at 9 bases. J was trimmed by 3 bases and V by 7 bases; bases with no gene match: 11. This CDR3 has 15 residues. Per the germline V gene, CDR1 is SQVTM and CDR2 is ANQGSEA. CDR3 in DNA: TGCAGCGCTCCCCCCCTGGCGGGAGGGACAGATACGCAGTATTTT. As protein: CSAPPLAGGTDTQYF.

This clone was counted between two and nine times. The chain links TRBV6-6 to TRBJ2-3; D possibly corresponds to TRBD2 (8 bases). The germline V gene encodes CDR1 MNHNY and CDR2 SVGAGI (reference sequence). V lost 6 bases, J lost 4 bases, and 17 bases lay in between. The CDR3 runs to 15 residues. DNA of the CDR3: TGTGCCAGCAGGGTGTCGGGAGGGGGCTCAGATACGCAGTATTTT. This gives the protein CASRVSGGGSDTQYF.

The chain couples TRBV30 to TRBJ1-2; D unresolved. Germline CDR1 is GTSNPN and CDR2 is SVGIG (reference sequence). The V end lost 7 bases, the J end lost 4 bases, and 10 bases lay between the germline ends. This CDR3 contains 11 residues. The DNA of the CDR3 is TGTGCCTCCTCCGTAGGCTATGGCTACACCTTC. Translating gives CASSVGYGYTF.

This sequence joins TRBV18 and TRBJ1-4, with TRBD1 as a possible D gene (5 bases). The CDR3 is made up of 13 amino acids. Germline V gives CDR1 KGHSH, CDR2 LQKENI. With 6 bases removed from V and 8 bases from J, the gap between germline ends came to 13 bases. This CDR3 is CASSPRGWEKLFF. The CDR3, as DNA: TGTGCCAGCTCGCCAAGGGGATGGGAAAAACTGTTTTTT. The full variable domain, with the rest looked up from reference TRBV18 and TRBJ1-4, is NAGVMQNPRHLVRRRGQEARLRCSPMKGHSHVYWYRQLPEEGLKFMVYLQKENIIDESGMPKERFSAEFPKEGPSILRIQQVVRGDSAAYFCASSPRGWEKLFFGSGTQLSVL.

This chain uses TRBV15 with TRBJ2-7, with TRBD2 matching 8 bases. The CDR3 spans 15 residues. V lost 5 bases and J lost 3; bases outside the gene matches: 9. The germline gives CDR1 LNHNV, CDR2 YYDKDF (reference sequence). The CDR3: CATSDPKRGNYEQYF. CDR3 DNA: TGTGCCACCAGCGACCCCAAGCGGGGGAACTACGAGCAGTACTTC. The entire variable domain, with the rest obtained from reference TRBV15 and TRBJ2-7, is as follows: DAMVIQNPRYQVTQFGKPVTLSCSQTLNHNVMYWYQQKSSQAPKLLFHYYDKDFNNEADTPDNFQSRRPNTSFCFLDIRSPGLGDTAMYLCATSDPKRGNYEQYFGPGTRLTVT.

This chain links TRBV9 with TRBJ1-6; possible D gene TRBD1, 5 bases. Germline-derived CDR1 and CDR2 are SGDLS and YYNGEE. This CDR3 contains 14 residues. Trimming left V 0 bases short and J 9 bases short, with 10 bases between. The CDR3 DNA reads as TGTGCCAGCAGCGTAGACACTGGGGGTTCACCCCTCCACTTT. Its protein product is CASSVDTGGSPLHF.

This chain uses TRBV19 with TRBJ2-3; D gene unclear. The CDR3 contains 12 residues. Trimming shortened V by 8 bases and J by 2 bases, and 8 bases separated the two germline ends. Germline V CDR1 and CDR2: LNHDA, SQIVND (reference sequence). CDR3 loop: CASSPNTDTQYF. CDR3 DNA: TGTGCCAGTTCCCCAAACACAGATACGCAGTATTTT.